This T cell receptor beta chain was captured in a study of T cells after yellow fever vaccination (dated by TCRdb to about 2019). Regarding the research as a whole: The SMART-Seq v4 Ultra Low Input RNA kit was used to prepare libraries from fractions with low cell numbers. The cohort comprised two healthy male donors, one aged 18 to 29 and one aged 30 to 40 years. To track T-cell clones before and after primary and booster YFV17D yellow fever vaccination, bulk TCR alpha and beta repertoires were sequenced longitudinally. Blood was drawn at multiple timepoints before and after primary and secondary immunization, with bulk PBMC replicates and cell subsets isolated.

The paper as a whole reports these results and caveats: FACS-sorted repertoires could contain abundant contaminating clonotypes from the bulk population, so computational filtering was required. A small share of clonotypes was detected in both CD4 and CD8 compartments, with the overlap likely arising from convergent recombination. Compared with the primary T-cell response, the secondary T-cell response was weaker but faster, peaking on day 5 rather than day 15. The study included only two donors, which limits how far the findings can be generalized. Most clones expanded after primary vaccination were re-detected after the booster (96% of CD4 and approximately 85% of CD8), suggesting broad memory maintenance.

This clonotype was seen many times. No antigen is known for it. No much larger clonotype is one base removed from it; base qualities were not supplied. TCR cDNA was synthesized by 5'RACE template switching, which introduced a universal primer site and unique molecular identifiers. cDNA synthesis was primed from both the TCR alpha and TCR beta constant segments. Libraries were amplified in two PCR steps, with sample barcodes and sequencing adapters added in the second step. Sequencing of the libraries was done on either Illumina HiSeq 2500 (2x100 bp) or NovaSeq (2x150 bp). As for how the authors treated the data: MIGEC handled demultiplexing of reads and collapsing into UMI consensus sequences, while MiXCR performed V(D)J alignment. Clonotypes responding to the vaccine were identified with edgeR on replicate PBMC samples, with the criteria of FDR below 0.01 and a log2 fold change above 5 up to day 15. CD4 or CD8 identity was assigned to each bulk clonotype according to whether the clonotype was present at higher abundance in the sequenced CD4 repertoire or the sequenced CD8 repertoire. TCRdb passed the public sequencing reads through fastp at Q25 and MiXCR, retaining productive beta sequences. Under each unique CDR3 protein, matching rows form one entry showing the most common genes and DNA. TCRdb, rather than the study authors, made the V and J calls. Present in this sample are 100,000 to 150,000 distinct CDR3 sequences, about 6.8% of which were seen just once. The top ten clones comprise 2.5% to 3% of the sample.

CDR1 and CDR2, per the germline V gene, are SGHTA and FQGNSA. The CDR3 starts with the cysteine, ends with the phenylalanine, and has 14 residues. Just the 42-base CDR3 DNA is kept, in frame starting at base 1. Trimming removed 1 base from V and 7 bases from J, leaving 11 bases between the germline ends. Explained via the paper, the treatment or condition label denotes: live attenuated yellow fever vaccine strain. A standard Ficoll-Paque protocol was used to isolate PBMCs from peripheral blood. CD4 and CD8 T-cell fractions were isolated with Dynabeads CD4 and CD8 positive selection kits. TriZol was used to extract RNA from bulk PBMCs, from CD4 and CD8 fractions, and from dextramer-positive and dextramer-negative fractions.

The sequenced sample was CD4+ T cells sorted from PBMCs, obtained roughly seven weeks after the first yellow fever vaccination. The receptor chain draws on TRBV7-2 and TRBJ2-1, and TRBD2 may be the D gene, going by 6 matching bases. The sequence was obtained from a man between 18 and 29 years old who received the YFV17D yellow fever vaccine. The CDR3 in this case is CASSLGVGGNEQFF. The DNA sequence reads TGTGCCAGCAGCTTAGGGGTTGGGGGGAATGAGCAGTTCTTC.